Shown below are 2 T cell receptor beta chains from a single sample sequenced in a study of T cell responses to AZD1222 COVID-19 vaccine. Clones were sequenced by immunoSEQ multiplex PCR, and TCRdb holds only the in-frame ones, with some missing. Among 120,000 or so clones listed, over 80% were seen once. Sequencing was performed on peripheral blood, taken on day 0 of AZD1222 vaccination. The receptors originated from an adult in good health.

This clone was observed a handful of times. The J gene is TRBJ2-7, the V gene TRBV7-9; the match to TRBD2 covers 8 bases. Germline lookup yields CDR1 SEHNR and CDR2 FQNEAQ (reference sequence). The CDR3 runs to 15 residues. V lost 4 bases to trimming and J lost 9 bases; unmatched junction nucleotides: 14. CDR3 sequence (DNA): TGTGCCAGCAGCTCCTTTGCGGGAGGCCCGCAAGTGCAGTACTTC. Protein: CASSSFAGGPQVQYF.

This clone appeared a few times. The V and J genes are TRBV15 and TRBJ1-1; D gene ambiguous. V lost 5 bases to trimming and J lost 3 bases, with 13 bases between them. Germline-derived CDR1 and CDR2 are LNHNV and YYDKDF (reference sequence). CDR3 length: 14 residues. The CDR3 nucleotides read TGTGCCACCAGCTCCTCCGTCGGGGACACTGAAGCTTTCTTT. Translated: CATSSSVGDTEAFF.